The 18 T cell receptor beta chains below all came from one sample that was sequenced in a study of blood T cell repertoires in COVID-19. The method was immunoSEQ multiplex PCR; TCRdb's version includes in-frame clones alone and lacks a portion of them. The data contain 350,000 to 450,000 clones, about 90% of them singletons. The sequenced material came from peripheral blood. All receptors derive from a woman aged 55-75 years with COVID-19, enrolled during active disease.

The rearrangement joins TRBV5-8 to TRBJ2-1; the match to TRBD1 covers 8 bases. The CDR3 sequence is 15 residues long. Germline V gene data show CDR1 as SGHTS and CDR2 as YDEGEE. V gave up 3 bases and J gave up 6 bases; unmatched junction bases: 8. CDR3: CASSWQGAGINEQFF. Written as DNA, the CDR3 is TGTGCCAGCAGCTGGCAGGGGGCGGGGATCAATGAGCAGTTCTTC.

The chain employs TRBV6-5 and TRBJ1-1; D is unresolved. V lost 3 bases and J lost 1, with 12 bases in between. This CDR3 has 15 residues. The germline V gene encodes CDR1 MNHEY and CDR2 SVGAGI. CDR3 DNA: TGTGCCAGCAGTTATAATCTTAGAGCGAACACTGAAGCTTTCTTT. Translating gives CASSYNLRANTEAFF.

The chain has TRBV5-1 and TRBJ2-7; the D gene is possibly TRBD2 (6 bases). There are 14 residues in the CDR3. V was shortened by 3 bases and J by 0 bases, with 10 bases between the two germline ends. In germline, CDR1 is SGHRS, CDR2 YFSETQ. CDR3 sequence: CASSSLSGSYEQYF. The CDR3 DNA reads TGCGCCAGCAGCTCCCTTAGCGGCTCCTACGAGCAGTACTTC.

This sequence joins TRBV7-9 and TRBJ2-1; no clear D gene. The CDR3 runs 13 residues. The ends were cut back, 3 bases at V and 5 bases at J, with 8 bases in the middle. Germline V gene data show CDR1 as SEHNR and CDR2 as FQNEAQ (reference sequence). The CDR3 sequence: CASSFYRNNEQFF. As DNA, the CDR3 is TGTGCCAGCAGCTTCTACCGCAACAATGAGCAGTTCTTC.

The rearrangement uses TRBV7-2 and TRBJ1-4, with 7 bases aligning to TRBD1. Germline V gives CDR1 SGHTA, CDR2 FQGNSA. V lost 1 base and J lost 3; bases outside the gene matches: 2. This CDR3 comprises 15 residues. CDR3 in amino acids: CASSLGQGANEKLFF. The CDR3 region has the DNA TGTGCCAGCAGCTTAGGGCAGGGGGCTAATGAAAAACTGTTTTTT.

The chain uses TRBV7-9 and TRBJ2-5; weak D call: TRBD1 (5 bases). V was clipped by 1 base and J by 2 bases, with 11 bases between them. The germline CDR1 and CDR2 sequences are SEHNR and FQNEAQ (reference sequence). The CDR3 length is 15 residues. CDR3 nucleotide sequence: TGTGCCAGCAGCTTAGTAACAGGTACTCAAGAGACCCAGTACTTC. It specifies CASSLVTGTQETQYF.

V is TRBV5-5 and J is TRBJ2-4; 9 bases align to TRBD2. Germline trimming cut 2 bases from V and 9 bases from J; bases unmatched to any gene: 12. The CDR3 totals 16 residues. The germline gives CDR1 SGHKS, CDR2 YYEKEE (reference sequence). CDR3: CASSLISGGPRVIQYF. CDR3 DNA sequence: TGTGCCAGCAGCTTAATTAGCGGGGGCCCCCGAGTCATTCAGTACTTC.

V and J are TRBV20-1 and TRBJ2-5, with D uncertain. Germline V gives CDR1 DFQATT, CDR2 SNEGSKA (reference sequence). Trimming stripped 5 bases from V and 5 bases from J, with 9 bases between. The CDR3 loop spans 11 amino acids. CDR3 residues: CSASYSETQYF. Written as DNA, the CDR3 is TGCAGTGCTTCGTACTCGGAGACCCAGTACTTC.

V gene TRBV13 combines with J gene TRBJ2-2, with TRBD2 matching over 11 bases. V gave up 6 bases and J gave up 2 bases; unmatched junction bases: 8. The germline V gene has CDR1 PRHDT and CDR2 FYEKMQ (reference sequence). The CDR3 sequence is 17 residues long. As DNA, the CDR3 is TGTGCCAGCAGGACCCTAGCGGGGGGAATTAACACCGGGGAGCTGTTTTTT. Amino acid sequence: CASRTLAGGINTGELFF.

V gene TRBV28 combines with J gene TRBJ2-7, with unresolved D. The CDR3 covers 14 residues. In germline, CDR1 is MDHEN, CDR2 SYDVKM. V gave up 1 base and J gave up 5 bases, with 12 bases separating them. The CDR3 DNA reads as TGTGCCAGCAGTTTATTAGGCCCTCGGGACGAGCAGTACTTC. Its protein product is CASSLLGPRDEQYF.

This clone appeared once. The chain recombines TRBV5-1 with TRBJ1-3; no clear D. This CDR3 contains 15 residues. Germline values: CDR1 SGHRS, CDR2 YFSETQ. Trimming took 1 base from V and 2 from J, leaving 10 bases between them. This CDR3 reads CASSLSVGAGNTIYF. CDR3 nucleotide sequence: TGCGCCAGCAGCTTGAGCGTCGGCGCTGGAAACACCATATATTTT.

V usage is TRBV20-1 and J usage is TRBJ2-7, with D tentatively TRBD1 (5 bases). The CDR3 contains 11 residues. Germline CDR1 DFQATT, CDR2 SNEGSKA (reference sequence). The V end lost 5 bases, the J end lost 6 bases, and 11 bases lay between the germline ends. The CDR3 reads CSAGAPLEQYF. DNA for the CDR3: TGCAGTGCTGGGGCCCCTCTCGAGCAGTACTTC.

The genes are TRBV7-9 and TRBJ1-2; D possibly corresponds to TRBD1 (5 bases). This CDR3 contains 14 residues. In germline, CDR1 is SEHNR, CDR2 FQNEAQ (reference sequence). Trimming removed 4 bases at V and 2 bases at J, with 11 bases between. The CDR3 loop reads CASSSREGNYGYTF. CDR3 nucleotides: TGTGCCAGCAGCTCCCGGGAGGGGAACTATGGCTACACCTTC.

The chain recombines TRBV6-5 with TRBJ1-3, with D perhaps TRBD1 (5 bases). CDR3 size: 15 residues. Germline V gene data show CDR1 as MNHEY and CDR2 as SVGAGI. V was cut by 5 bases and J by 0 bases, with 11 bases left in between. The CDR3 coding sequence is TGTGCCAGCAGTCCTGACAGCCTCTCTGGAAACACCATATATTTT. Translated: CASSPDSLSGNTIYF.

This sequence joins TRBV10-2 and TRBJ2-1, with 8 bases fitting TRBD2. J lost 5 bases, V lost 3 bases, and 3 bases had no gene match. Looked up from germline, CDR1 is WSHSY and CDR2 is SAAADI. The CDR3 length is 14 residues. As DNA, the CDR3 is TGCGCCAGCAGTGACAGCGGGAGACACAATGAGCAGTTCTTC. This gives the protein CASSDSGRHNEQFF.

The V gene is TRBV7-8, the J gene TRBJ2-6, with 7 bases fitting TRBD1. The CDR3 covers 17 residues. Trimming removed 4 bases from V and 1 base from J; junction bases left unmatched: 7. The germline V gene encodes CDR1 SGHVS and CDR2 FQNEAQ. CDR3 sequence reads: CASSYDRVLSGANVLTF. In nucleotides, the CDR3 is TGTGCCAGCAGCTACGACAGGGTTCTATCTGGGGCCAACGTCCTGACTTTC.

The gene calls are TRBV10-1 and TRBJ2-5; TRBD1 might be the D (6 bases). V lost 6 bases to trimming and J lost 4 bases, with 21 bases between them. The length of the CDR3 is 16 residues. CDR1 and CDR2 (germline): WNHNN, SYGVQD (reference sequence). CDR3 bases: TGCGCCAGCAGGGACGTCAGGGGCAGGGGTGGAGAGACCCAGTACTTC. Encoded protein: CASRDVRGRGGETQYF.

The rearrangement links TRBV5-1 to TRBJ2-3; 11 bases are shared with TRBD2. The CDR3 has 15 residues. Trimming at V came to 4 bases and at J to 5 bases, leaving 6 bases not matched to a gene. Germline CDR1 and CDR2: SGHRS and YFSETQ. The CDR3 nucleotides are TGCGCCAGCAGCGCACTAGCGGGGGCAAGAGATACGCAGTATTTT. This gives the protein CASSALAGARDTQYF.